The next 14 T cell receptor beta chains were all read from a single sample in a study of tumor-infiltrating lymphocytes in primary liver carcinoma. Joint extraction of RNA and DNA used about 17-32 mg of bulk tissue that was unsorted. TCR beta cDNA came from roughly 0.45 ug total RNA, primed with a constant-region primer. Three nested multiplex PCR rounds, a slightly modified ARM-PCR method, built the TCR beta libraries. TRBV1-TRBV30 forward primers paired with a C-beta reverse primer drove the first two PCR rounds, 10 cycles each. TCRdb independently ran MiXCR on the multiplex PCR reads; one entry per CDR3 protein. Among approximately 110,000 distinct CDR3 sequences listed, 55% to 65% were seen once. Material: liver tumor tissue from sampling region 1. This sample's subset: tumor region T1, superior pole. These receptors came from a woman in her sixties or seventies with primary liver carcinoma and hepatitis B virus infection.

A remark on this clonotype: This may be a read error, as it is one base from a much larger clone. The gene calls are TRBV12-3 or TRBV12-4 and TRBJ2-7; 8 nucleotides align to TRBD1. The CDR3 length is 12 residues. CDR3 amino acids: CVSSRTGHEQYF. In nucleotides, the CDR3 is TGTGTCAGCAGTAGGACAGGGCACGAGCAGTACTTC.

Comment on this clonotype: As the CDR3 is not closed by the conserved phenylalanine or tryptophan, this likely results from a read error. The J gene is TRBJ2-1, the V gene TRBV4-1; D gene uncertain. The V end was cut by 5 bases, the J end by 7 bases, with 21 bases between. Germline V CDR1 and CDR2: MGHRA, YSYEKL. This CDR3 contains 16 residues. CDR3 loop: CASSTMSPYTWNEQFS. The CDR3 DNA is TGCGCCAGCAGCACAATGTCGCCCTACACCTGGAATGAGCAGTTCTCC.

This clonotype was seen repeatedly, ten times or more. The chain couples TRBV6-5 to TRBJ1-4; D ambiguous. This CDR3 comprises 11 residues. The V gene's germline CDR1 is MNHEY and CDR2 SVGAGI. V was pared by 4 bases and J by 11 bases, with 8 bases between. CDR3 coding DNA: TGTGCCAGCAGTTTCCGCGATAAACTGTTTTTT. Its translation: CASSFRDKLFF.

Of note for this clonotype: One junction end does not reproduce the germline sequence, and a read error may be involved. This sequence joins TRBV12-3 or TRBV12-4 and TRBJ1-1; tentative D call: TRBD1 (5 bases). This CDR3 is 15 amino acids long. The CDR3 DNA follows: TGTGCCCGCAGTCCAGGACATGGCATGAACACTGAAGCTTTCTTT. It translates to CARSPGHGMNTEAFF.

As for this clonotype: An end of the junction differs from the germline gene, which may be a read error. The chain uses TRBV11-2 and TRBJ2-3, with TRBD2 matching over 11 bases. Looked up from germline, CDR1 is SGHAT and CDR2 is FQNNGV. This CDR3 is 15 amino acids long. The CDR3 coding sequence is TGTGGCAGCAACCCTGGACTAGCGGGCCCAGATGCGCAGTATTTT. Its protein is CGSNPGLAGPDAQYF. The full variable domain, its missing parts supplied by reference TRBV11-2 and TRBJ2-3, is EAGVAQSPRYKIIEKRQSVAFWCNPISGHATLYWYQQILGQGPKLLIQFQNNGVVDDSQLPKDRFSAERLKGVDSTLKIQPAKLEDSAVYLCGSNPGLAGPDAQYFGPGTRLTVL.

Notes on this clonotype: One junction end does not reproduce the germline sequence, and a read error may be involved. The chain couples TRBV6-1 to TRBJ2-5; D possibly corresponds to TRBD2 (6 bases). The CDR3 spans 15 residues. Germline assignment: CDR1 MNHNS and CDR2 SASEGT. CDR3 DNA sequence: TGCGCCAGCAGTGCAAGGTGGGACTTCTTGGAGACCCAGTACTTC. Amino acid sequence: CASSARWDFLETQYF.

The sample holds a few counts of this clonotype. The chain uses TRBV28 and TRBJ1-6; D is unresolved. This CDR3 has 12 residues. Trimming cost V 7 bases and J 5 bases, with 6 bases left between them. Germline V gives CDR1 MDHEN, CDR2 SYDVKM. CDR3 sequence reads: CASNPNNSPLHF. For the CDR3, the DNA is TGTGCCAGCAATCCTAATAATTCACCCCTCCACTTT. The full variable domain, with the rest looked up from reference TRBV28 and TRBJ1-6, is DVKVTQSSRYLVKRTGEKVFLECVQDMDHENMFWYRQDPGLGLRLIYFSYDVKMKEKGDIPEGYSVSREKKERFSLILESASTNQTSMYLCASNPNNSPLHFGNGTRLTVT.

The chain has TRBV28 and TRBJ2-3; 11 positions match TRBD1. The J segment lost 2 bases and the V segment lost 5 bases, leaving 6 bases of the junction unmatched. Germline V gene lookup returns CDR1 MDHEN and CDR2 SYDVKM. The CDR3 contains 16 residues. The CDR3 is CASSPGTGGNTDTQYF. The CDR3 DNA sequence: TGTGCCAGCAGTCCCGGGACAGGGGGGAACACAGATACGCAGTATTTT.

About this clonotype: Lacking the conserved final phenylalanine or tryptophan, this CDR3 likely reflects a read error. The DNA is left out, because the CDR3 cannot be placed on it with certainty; the CDR3 is given as TCRdb lists it. The chain recombines TRBV11-2 with TRBJ2-2; the DNA was not compared with TRBD1, the D call given in the table. From its first to its last residue, the CDR3 has 15 amino acids. Germline loops: CDR1 SGHAT, CDR2 FQNNGV. The CDR3 sequence is CASSITGDNTGELFC.

As regards this clonotype: Germline is not matched at one junction end, which may reflect a read error. The V gene is TRBV11-1, the J gene TRBJ2-6; weak D call: TRBD1 (5 bases). Per germline, CDR1 SGHAT and CDR2 FQDESV (reference sequence). CDR3 length equals 16 residues. For the CDR3, the DNA is TGTGCCAGCGAGCCGAGTCTAACGTCTGGGGCTAACGTCCTGACTTTC. Amino acid sequence: CASEPSLTSGANVLTF.

The rearrangement uses TRBV14 and TRBJ2-4; D is unresolved. Germline lookup yields CDR1 SGHDN and CDR2 FVKESK. CDR3 length: 14 residues. Trimming pared 1 base from V and 3 bases from J, leaving 7 bases between. CDR3 loop: CASSQGGNKNIQYF. As DNA, the CDR3 is TGTGCCAGCAGCCAAGGGGGTAACAAAAACATTCAGTACTTC.

This clonotype was counted at least ten times. The chain recombines TRBV29-1 with TRBJ2-3; no definite D call. Germline CDR1 and CDR2: SQVTM and ANQGSEA. CDR3 length: 11 amino acids. Trimming took 4 bases from V and 5 from J, leaving 7 bases between them. CDR3 residues: CSVGREDTQYF. The CDR3, as DNA: TGCAGCGTTGGAAGGGAAGATACGCAGTATTTT.

The J gene is TRBJ1-1, the V gene TRBV28; D perhaps matches TRBD1 (5 bases). Looked up from germline, CDR1 is MDHEN and CDR2 is SYDVKM. The CDR3 has 15 amino acids. V was pared by 8 bases and J by 4 bases, with 20 bases between. The CDR3 sequence: CASGASLGLGTEAFF. CDR3 bases: TGTGCCAGCGGGGCATCGCTCGGCCTGGGCACTGAAGCTTTCTTT.

A word on this clonotype: This may come from a read error, since a much larger clone is one base off. This chain uses TRBV10-3 with TRBJ2-5; D unresolved. The V end lost 4 bases, the J end lost 2 bases, and 8 bases lay between the germline ends. This CDR3 is 13 amino acids long. Germline lookup yields CDR1 ENHRY and CDR2 SYGVKD. CDR3 sequence reads: CAISVLLQETQYF. The CDR3 region has the DNA TGTGCCATCAGTGTTCTGTTACAAGAGACCCAGTACTTC.